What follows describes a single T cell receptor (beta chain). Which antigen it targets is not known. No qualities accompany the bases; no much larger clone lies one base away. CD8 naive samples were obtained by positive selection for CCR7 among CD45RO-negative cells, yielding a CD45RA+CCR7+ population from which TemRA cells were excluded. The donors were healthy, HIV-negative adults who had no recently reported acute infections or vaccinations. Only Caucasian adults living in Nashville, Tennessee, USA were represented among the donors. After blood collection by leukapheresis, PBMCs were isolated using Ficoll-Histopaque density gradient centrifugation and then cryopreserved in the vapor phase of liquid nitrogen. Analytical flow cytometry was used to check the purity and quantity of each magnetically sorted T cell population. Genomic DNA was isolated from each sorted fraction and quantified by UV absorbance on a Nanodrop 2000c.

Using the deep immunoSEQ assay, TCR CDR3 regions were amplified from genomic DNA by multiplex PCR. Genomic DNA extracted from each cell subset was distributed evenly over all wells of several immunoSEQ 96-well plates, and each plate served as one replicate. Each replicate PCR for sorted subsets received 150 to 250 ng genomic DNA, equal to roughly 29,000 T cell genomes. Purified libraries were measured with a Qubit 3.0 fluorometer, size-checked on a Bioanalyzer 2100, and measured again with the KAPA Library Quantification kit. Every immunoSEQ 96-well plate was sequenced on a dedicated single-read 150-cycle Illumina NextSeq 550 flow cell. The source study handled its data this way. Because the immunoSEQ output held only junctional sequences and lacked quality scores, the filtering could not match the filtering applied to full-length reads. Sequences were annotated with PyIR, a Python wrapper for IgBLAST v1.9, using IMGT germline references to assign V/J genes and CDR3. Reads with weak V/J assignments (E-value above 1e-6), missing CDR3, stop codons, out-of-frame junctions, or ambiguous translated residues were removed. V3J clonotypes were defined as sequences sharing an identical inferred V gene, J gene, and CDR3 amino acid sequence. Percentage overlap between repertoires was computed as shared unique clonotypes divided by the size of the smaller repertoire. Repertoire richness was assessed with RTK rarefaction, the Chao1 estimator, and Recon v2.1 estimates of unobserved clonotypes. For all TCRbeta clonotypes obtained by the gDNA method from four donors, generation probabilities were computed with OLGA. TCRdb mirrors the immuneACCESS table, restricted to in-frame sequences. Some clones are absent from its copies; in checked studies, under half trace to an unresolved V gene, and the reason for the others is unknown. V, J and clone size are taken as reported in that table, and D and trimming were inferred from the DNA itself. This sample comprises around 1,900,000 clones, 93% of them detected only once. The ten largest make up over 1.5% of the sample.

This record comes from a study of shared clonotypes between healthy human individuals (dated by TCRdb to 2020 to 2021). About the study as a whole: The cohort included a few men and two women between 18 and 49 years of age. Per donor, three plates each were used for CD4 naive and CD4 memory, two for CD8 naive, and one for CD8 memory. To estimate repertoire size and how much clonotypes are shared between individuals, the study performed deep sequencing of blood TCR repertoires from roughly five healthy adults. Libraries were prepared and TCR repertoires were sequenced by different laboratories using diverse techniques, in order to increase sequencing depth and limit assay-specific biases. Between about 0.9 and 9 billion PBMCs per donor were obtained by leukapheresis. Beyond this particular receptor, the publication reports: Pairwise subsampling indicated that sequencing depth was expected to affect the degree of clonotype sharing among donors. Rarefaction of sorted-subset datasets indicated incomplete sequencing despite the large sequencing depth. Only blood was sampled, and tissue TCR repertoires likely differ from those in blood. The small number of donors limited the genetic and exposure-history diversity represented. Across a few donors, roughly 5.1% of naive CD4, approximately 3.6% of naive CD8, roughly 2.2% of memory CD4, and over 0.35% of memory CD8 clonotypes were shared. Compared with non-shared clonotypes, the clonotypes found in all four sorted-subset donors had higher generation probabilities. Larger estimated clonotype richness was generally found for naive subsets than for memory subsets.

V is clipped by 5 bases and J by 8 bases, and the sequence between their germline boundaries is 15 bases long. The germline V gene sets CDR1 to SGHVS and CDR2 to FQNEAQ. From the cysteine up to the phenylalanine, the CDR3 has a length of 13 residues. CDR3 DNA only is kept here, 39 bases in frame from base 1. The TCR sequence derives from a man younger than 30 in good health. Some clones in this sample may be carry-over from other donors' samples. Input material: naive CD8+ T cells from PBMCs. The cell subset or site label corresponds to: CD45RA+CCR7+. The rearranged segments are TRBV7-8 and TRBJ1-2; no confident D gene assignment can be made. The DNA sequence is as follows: TGTGCCAGCAGCGCGGGCCTCTCGGGAGGCTACACCTTC. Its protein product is CASSAGLSGGYTF.